Below, one T cell receptor (beta chain) is given with its context. This clone is judged medium-sized (0.01 to 0.1%). Its antigen is currently not known. Base qualities are not provided; no much larger clone lies one nucleotide away. The data derive from a study of metastatic and nonmetastatic thyroid tumors (dated by TCRdb to 2019 to 2021). Regarding the research as a whole: Repertoires from peripheral blood and from tumor or nodule tissue samples of malignant and benign thyroid patients were compared. Broader findings and caveats from the paper: In both blood and tumor samples, malignant tumors were reported to have significantly higher TCR beta diversity than benign nodules.

No treatment had been received by any patient before thyroid surgery. Using T-cell receptor beta sequencing, the researchers looked back retrospectively at clinical samples from patients, gathered between about 2012 and 2018. The library was made by PCR. Sequencing used an Illumina HiSeq 4000. High-throughput sequencing was used to profile the TCR beta-chain CDR3 region of every patient. Per the authors' processing: A classifier to discriminate distant-metastatic papillary thyroid cancer patients was built from CDR3 differences across clinicopathological groups. Repertoire diversity was assessed with the Shannon index, and tumor-blood repertoire similarity with the Morisita-Horn index. The raw public data were reprocessed by TCRdb itself: fastp quality trimming at Q25, MiXCR clonotype calling, in-frame beta chains only. None of the V and J calls come from the authors' own analysis; TCRdb made them. Here the sample has more than 10,000 clones; around 10% occur a single time. The ten largest clones represent 10% to 15% of the sample.

From the cysteine up to the phenylalanine, the CDR3 has a length of 15 residues. The only DNA kept is the CDR3, 45 bases in frame from the first base. Cut back by 5 bases and 7 bases, the V and J ends lie 21 bases apart. Reading the germline V gene (reference sequence) gives CDR1 SGHAT and CDR2 FQDESV. The receptor comes from a female donor with papillary thyroid cancer or a benign thyroid nodule (not recorded which). Some clones in this sample may be carry-over from other donors' samples. Sequenced: blood. The chain was built from TRBV11-1 and TRBJ2-7; the D gene may be TRBD1 or TRBD2, since each aligns over 5 bases. In nucleotide form, the sequence is TGTGCCAGCAGCAACTACGGGGCGCAACGTAGGGAGCAGTACTTC. It codes for CASSNYGAQRREQYF.